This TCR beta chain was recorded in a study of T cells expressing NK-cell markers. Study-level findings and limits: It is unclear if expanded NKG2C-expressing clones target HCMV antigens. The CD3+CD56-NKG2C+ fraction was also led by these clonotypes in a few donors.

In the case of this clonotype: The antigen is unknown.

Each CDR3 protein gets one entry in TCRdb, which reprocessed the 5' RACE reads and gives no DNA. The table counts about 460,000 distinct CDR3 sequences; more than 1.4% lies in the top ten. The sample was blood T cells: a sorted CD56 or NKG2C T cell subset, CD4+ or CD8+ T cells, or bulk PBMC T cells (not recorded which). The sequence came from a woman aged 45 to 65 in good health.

The chain's CDR3 is CASSPRDAWDTQYF. The V and J genes are TRBV7-6 and TRBJ2-3; TCRdb picks TRBD1, but there is no DNA to check that call. In germline, CDR1 is SGHVS, CDR2 FNYEAQ. The CDR3 runs 14 residues.